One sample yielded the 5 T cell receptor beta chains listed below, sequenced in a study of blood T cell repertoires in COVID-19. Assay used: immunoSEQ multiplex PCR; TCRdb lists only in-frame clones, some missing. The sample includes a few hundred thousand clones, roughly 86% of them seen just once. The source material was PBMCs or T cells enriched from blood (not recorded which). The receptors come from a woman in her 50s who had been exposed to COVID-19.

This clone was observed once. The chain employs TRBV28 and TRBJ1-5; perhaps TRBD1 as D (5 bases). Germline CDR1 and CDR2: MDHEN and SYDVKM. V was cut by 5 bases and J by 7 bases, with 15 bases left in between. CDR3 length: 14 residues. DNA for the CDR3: TGTGCCAGCAGTCTGGGGGAGGGGCGCCAGCCCCAGCATTTT. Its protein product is CASSLGEGRQPQHF.

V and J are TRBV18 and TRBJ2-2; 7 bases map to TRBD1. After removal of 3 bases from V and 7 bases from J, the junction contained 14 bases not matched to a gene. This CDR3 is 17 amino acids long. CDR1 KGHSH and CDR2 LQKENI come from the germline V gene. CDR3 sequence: CASSPLTGWVFRGELFF. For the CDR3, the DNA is TGTGCCAGCTCACCCTTGACAGGGTGGGTGTTTCGCGGGGAGCTGTTTTTT. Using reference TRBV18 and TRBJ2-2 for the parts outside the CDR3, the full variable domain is NAGVMQNPRHLVRRRGQEARLRCSPMKGHSHVYWYRQLPEEGLKFMVYLQKENIIDESGMPKERFSAEFPKEGPSILRIQQVVRGDSAAYFCASSPLTGWVFRGELFFGEGSRLTVL.

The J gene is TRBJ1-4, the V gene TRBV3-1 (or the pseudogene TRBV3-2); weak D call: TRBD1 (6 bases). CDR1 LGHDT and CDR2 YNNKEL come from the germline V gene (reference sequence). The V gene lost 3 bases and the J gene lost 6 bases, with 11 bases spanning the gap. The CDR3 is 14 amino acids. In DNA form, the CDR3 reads TGTGCCAGCAGCCACCTGGGGGCGGATGAAAAACTGTTTTTT. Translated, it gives CASSHLGADEKLFF.

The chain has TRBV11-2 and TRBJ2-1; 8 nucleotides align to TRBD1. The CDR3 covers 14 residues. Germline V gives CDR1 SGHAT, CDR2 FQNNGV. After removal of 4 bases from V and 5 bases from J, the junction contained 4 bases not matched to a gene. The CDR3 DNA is TGTGCCAGCAGCTCGGACAGGGACCACAATGAGCAGTTCTTC. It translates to CASSSDRDHNEQFF. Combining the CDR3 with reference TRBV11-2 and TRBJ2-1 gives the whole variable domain EAGVAQSPRYKIIEKRQSVAFWCNPISGHATLYWYQQILGQGPKLLIQFQNNGVVDDSQLPKDRFSAERLKGVDSTLKIQPAKLEDSAVYLCASSSDRDHNEQFFGPGTRLTVL.

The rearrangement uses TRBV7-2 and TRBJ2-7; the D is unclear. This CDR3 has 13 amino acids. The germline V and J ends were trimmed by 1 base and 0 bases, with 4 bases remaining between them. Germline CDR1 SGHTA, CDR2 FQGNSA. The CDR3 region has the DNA TGTGCCAGCAGCTTAGACTACTCCTACGAGCAGTACTTC. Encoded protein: CASSLDYSYEQYF. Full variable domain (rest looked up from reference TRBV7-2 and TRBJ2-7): GAGVSQSPSNKVTEKGKDVELRCDPISGHTALYWYRQSLGQGLEFLIYFQGNSAPDKSGLPSDRFSAERTGGSVSTLTIQRTQQEDSAVYLCASSLDYSYEQYFGPGTRLTVT.